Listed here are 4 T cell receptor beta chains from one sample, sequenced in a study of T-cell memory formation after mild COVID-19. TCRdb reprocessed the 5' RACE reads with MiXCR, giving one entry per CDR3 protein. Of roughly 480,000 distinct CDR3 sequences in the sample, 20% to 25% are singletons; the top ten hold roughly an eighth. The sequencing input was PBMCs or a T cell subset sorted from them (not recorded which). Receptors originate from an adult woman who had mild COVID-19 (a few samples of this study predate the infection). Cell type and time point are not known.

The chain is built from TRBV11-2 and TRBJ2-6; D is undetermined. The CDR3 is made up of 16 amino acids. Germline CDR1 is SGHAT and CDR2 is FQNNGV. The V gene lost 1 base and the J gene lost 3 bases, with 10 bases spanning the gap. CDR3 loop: CASSLGARFGANVLTF. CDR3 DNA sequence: TGTGCCAGCAGCTTAGGGGCTCGTTTTGGGGCCAACGTCCTGACTTTC.

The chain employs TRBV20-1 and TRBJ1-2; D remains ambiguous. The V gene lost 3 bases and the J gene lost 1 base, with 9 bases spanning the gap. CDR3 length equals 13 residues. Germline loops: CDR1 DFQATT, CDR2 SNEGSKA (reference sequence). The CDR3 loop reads CSASVTDNYGYTF. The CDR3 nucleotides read TGCAGTGCTAGTGTGACGGATAACTATGGCTACACCTTC.

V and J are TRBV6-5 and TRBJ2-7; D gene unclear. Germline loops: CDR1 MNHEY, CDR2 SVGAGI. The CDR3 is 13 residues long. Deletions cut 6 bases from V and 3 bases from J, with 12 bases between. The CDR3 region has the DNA TGTGCCAGCAGCCGTACAGCCAACTACGAGCAGTACTTC. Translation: CASSRTANYEQYF.

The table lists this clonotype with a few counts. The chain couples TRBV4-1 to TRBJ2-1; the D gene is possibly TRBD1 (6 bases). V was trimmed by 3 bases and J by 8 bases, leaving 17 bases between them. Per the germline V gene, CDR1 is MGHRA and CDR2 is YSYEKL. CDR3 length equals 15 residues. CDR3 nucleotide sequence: TGCGCCAGCAGCCAGTATCCAGGGGAGTTCGATGAGCAGTTCTTC. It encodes CASSQYPGEFDEQFF.